Listed below are T cell receptor beta chains from one sample, sequenced in a study of shared clonotypes between healthy human individuals. Repertoires were generated with immunoSEQ multiplex PCR, while TCRdb's copy carries only in-frame clones and drops some. The table has around 480,000 clones, 75% to 80% seen once. Sequencing was carried out using PBMCs. Every receptor here comes from a woman aged 40 to 55 in good health. Some clones in this sample may be carry-over from other donors' samples. Both conserved end residues are part of each CDR3. A D gene is named only where the DNA matches it firmly.

>TRBV6-1|NA
CASSGTIYYEQYF
>TRBV7-2|NA
CASSRNSGVLGYTF
>TRBV6-5|NA
CASTETNTGELFF
>TRBV9|NA
CASSTGSGNEQFF
>TRBV18|NA
CASSPRKTDTEAFF
>TRBV5-1|NA
CASSRPGAGADEQFF
>TRBV4-2|NA
CASSQDGQLTREQYF
>TRBV11-1|NA
CASSLKGAKNIQYF
>TRBV5-4|TRBD2
CASRFMGGTYEQYF
>TRBV6-6|TRBD1
CASSPQPQGATGELFF
>TRBV28|NA
CASSSGFSGNTIYF
>TRBV30|NA
CAWSSSGAFKYSNQPQHF
>TRBV15|NA
CATSKDITTNAPQYF
>TRBV7-2|TRBD2
CASSLASGRGETQYF
>TRBV30|NA
CAWSVRRGNEKLFF
>TRBV6-6|NA
CASSSSWNEQFF
>TRBV19|NA
CASSIGGGRSYNEQFF
>TRBV21-1|NA
CASSKVGQYEAFF
>TRBV11-2|NA
CASSFPSGNTIYF
>TRBV9|NA
CASSVGISGYFQETQYF
>TRBV5-8|NA
CASSLEATYSYNEQFF
>TRBV28|TRBD1
CASSLRDRTYNSPLHF
>TRBV28|TRBD2
CASSLRRLAGGSNEQFF
>TRBV28|TRBD2
CASSLPGLAAQETQYF
>TRBV18|TRBD1
CASSAGQVNTEAFF
>TRBV6-5|TRBD1
CASTRDRYDYEQYF
>TRBV2|NA
CASNEPGGYNQPQHF
>TRBV11-2|NA
CASTSNDRQPGELFF
>TRBV2|TRBD2
CASSLLADGQETQYF
>TRBV2|NA
CASSVLGNEKLFF
>TRBV7-9|NA
CASSLGGFSYEQYF
>TRBV18|TRBD1
CASSPERTGLGYGYTF
>TRBV5-6|TRBD2
CASSSGGSSYNEQFF
>TRBV7-2|NA
CASSLVGLEAFF
>TRBV2|TRBD2
CASSGSGRPRNIQYF
>TRBV6-5|TRBD1
CASSSGQAAYEQYF
>TRBV4-3|NA
CASSPNVRRELFF
>TRBV30|NA
CAWSVLARGGYTF
>TRBV15|NA
CATSRDHNEQFF
>TRBV28|TRBD1
CASSRDSLETQYF